The 8 T cell receptor beta chains in this list originate from one sample, sequenced in a study of control samples from healthy donors and cancer patients. Clones were sequenced by immunoSEQ multiplex PCR, and TCRdb holds only the in-frame ones, with some missing. The sample lists fewer than 500,000 clones, around 90% seen once, with around 6.8% in the top ten. Specimen: PBMCs. Receptors originate from a man in his forties or fifties with head and neck cancer.

J is TRBJ2-5 and V is TRBV18; D is undetermined. The CDR3 totals 13 residues. V was shortened by 2 bases and J by 5 bases, with 9 bases between the two germline ends. Germline CDR1 reads KGHSH; CDR2 reads LQKENI. CDR3 loop: CASSPYGRETQYF. The CDR3 region has the DNA TGTGCCAGCTCACCATACGGAAGGGAGACCCAGTACTTC.

The chain couples TRBV28 to TRBJ2-5, with D uncertain. The V and J ends lost 3 bases and 1 base respectively, with 9 bases between them. Germline V lookup: CDR1 MDHEN, CDR2 SYDVKM. This CDR3 comprises 14 residues. CDR3 bases: TGTGCCAGCAGTTTTTCAAGGGCCCAAGAGACCCAGTACTTC. This sequence encodes CASSFSRAQETQYF. Full variable domain (remainder filled in from reference TRBV28 and TRBJ2-5): DVKVTQSSRYLVKRTGEKVFLECVQDMDHENMFWYRQDPGLGLRLIYFSYDVKMKEKGDIPEGYSVSREKKERFSLILESASTNQTSMYLCASSFSRAQETQYFGPGTRLLVL.

The chain joins TRBV5-1 to TRBJ1-2; D is uncertain. V lost 5 bases to trimming and J lost 8 bases, with 13 bases between them. Germline loops: CDR1 SGHRS, CDR2 YFSETQ. The CDR3 runs to 12 residues. DNA of the CDR3: TGCGCCAGCAGTCCTAGTCGGGAAGGCTACACCTTC. As protein: CASSPSREGYTF.

The chain uses TRBV18 and TRBJ2-1, with 9 nucleotides matching TRBD1. The CDR3 totals 17 residues. CDR1 KGHSH and CDR2 LQKENI come from the germline V gene. V shed 3 bases, J shed 4 bases, and the junction held 10 bases outside the gene matches. The CDR3 spells CASSPGTGMGIYNEQFF. DNA of the CDR3: TGTGCCAGCTCACCGGGGACAGGGATGGGGATATACAATGAGCAGTTCTTC.

V is TRBV5-1 and J is TRBJ1-1; 7 bases agree with TRBD1. This CDR3 is 14 amino acids long. Germline CDR1 SGHRS, CDR2 YFSETQ. With V trimmed by 4 bases and J by 1 base, 4 bases remained unmatched. In DNA form, the CDR3 reads TGCGCCAGCAGCATCAGGGGGACGAACACTGAAGCTTTCTTT. It translates to CASSIRGTNTEAFF.

The rearrangement joins TRBV27 to TRBJ1-2; tentatively, D is TRBD1 (5 bases). Germline V lookup: CDR1 MNHEY, CDR2 SMNVEV (reference sequence). V gave up 5 bases and J gave up 8 bases, with 18 bases separating them. The CDR3 consists of 14 residues. The CDR3 sequence is CASSQTGVSRGYTF. The CDR3 DNA reads as TGTGCCAGCAGTCAAACAGGAGTTTCGCGGGGCTACACCTTC.

The chain is built from TRBV12-3 or TRBV12-4 and TRBJ2-5; D is ambiguous. V was trimmed by 3 bases and J by 2 bases, leaving 7 bases between them. The CDR3 contains 13 residues. The DNA for the CDR3 is TGTGCCAGCAGTTTTGGTAGTCAAGAGACCCAGTACTTC. Its protein product is CASSFGSQETQYF.

V and J are TRBV6-5 and TRBJ2-5; weak D call: TRBD1 (6 bases). With 7 bases removed from V and 5 bases from J, the gap between germline ends came to 11 bases. Germline V gene sequence: CDR1 MNHEY, CDR2 SVGAGI. The CDR3 runs 12 residues. CDR3 sequence reads: CASKNRGETQYF. The CDR3 bases are TGTGCCAGCAAGAATAGGGGGGAGACCCAGTACTTC.